One sample yielded the 4 T cell receptor beta chains listed below, sequenced in a study of blood T cell repertoires in COVID-19. Profiling relied on immunoSEQ multiplex PCR, and the TCRdb table lists in-frame clones only, not all of them. The sample yields roughly 180,000 clones, around 87% seen once. Source material: PBMCs or T cells enriched from blood (not recorded which). These receptors were taken from a woman aged 30 to 39 who had recovered from COVID-19.

The chain couples TRBV2 to TRBJ2-3, with 7 bases that match TRBD1. Germline V lookup: CDR1 SNHLY, CDR2 FYNNEI. V lost 1 base and J lost 2; bases outside the gene matches: 3. This CDR3 has 15 residues. This CDR3 reads CASSEDRGYTDTQYF. For the CDR3, the DNA is TGTGCCAGCAGTGAAGACAGGGGATACACAGATACGCAGTATTTT.

This clone was observed once. The V gene is TRBV27, the J gene TRBJ1-6; no reliable D call. The CDR3 totals 12 residues. V was cut by 5 bases and J by 8 bases, with 7 bases left in between. CDR1 is MNHEY and CDR2 is SMNVEV in the germline V gene (reference sequence). The CDR3 DNA sequence: TGTGCCAGCAGTAAGAGAGATTCACCCCTCCACTTT. Amino acid sequence: CASSKRDSPLHF.

The rearrangement joins TRBV9 to TRBJ1-3; D is possibly TRBD1 (5 bases). Germline lookup yields CDR1 SGDLS and CDR2 YYNGEE. This CDR3 region has 15 residues. Deletions cut 4 bases from V and 0 bases from J, with 11 bases between. CDR3 DNA sequence: TGTGCCAGCAGCCCGAGACAGTTCTCTGGAAACACCATATATTTT. Protein product: CASSPRQFSGNTIYF.

The chain uses TRBV7-2 and TRBJ2-3; D is possibly TRBD2 (5 bases). Trimming pared 4 bases from V and 6 bases from J, leaving 17 bases between. The CDR3 is made up of 15 amino acids. Looked up from germline, CDR1 is SGHTA and CDR2 is FQGNSA. CDR3 bases: TGTGCCAGCAGCTCCCCGGCGGCCTCGGGGGATACGCAGTATTTT. Amino acids: CASSSPAASGDTQYF.